The following is a T cell receptor beta chain sequence with its context. Participants' own reports of clinical history determined their cohort assignment. Libraries were prepared by immunoSEQ multiplex PCR; TCRdb keeps only in-frame clonotypes and omits some of them. Of 250,000 to 350,000 clones listed, 88% are singletons. The sample is drawn from a study of blood T cell repertoires in COVID-19. Whole-study context: The United States, Italy and Spain provided the acute and convalescent COVID-19 samples. PBMCs, B-cell-depleted T cells, or T cells provided the cDNA or gDNA that made up the material.

Germline CDR1 reads SGHTA; CDR2 reads FQGTGA. Trimming shortened V by 0 bases and J by 4 bases, and 7 bases separated the two germline ends. The CDR3 covers 14 residues. The sequenced sample was PBMCs or T cells enriched from blood (not recorded which). This chain connects TRBV7-3 to TRBJ2-1; D uncertain. This clonotype originated in a woman aged 45-65 years who had recovered from COVID-19. The CDR3 is CASSLTPGYNEQFF. The CDR3 bases are TGTGCCAGCAGCTTAACTCCAGGTTACAATGAGCAGTTCTTC.